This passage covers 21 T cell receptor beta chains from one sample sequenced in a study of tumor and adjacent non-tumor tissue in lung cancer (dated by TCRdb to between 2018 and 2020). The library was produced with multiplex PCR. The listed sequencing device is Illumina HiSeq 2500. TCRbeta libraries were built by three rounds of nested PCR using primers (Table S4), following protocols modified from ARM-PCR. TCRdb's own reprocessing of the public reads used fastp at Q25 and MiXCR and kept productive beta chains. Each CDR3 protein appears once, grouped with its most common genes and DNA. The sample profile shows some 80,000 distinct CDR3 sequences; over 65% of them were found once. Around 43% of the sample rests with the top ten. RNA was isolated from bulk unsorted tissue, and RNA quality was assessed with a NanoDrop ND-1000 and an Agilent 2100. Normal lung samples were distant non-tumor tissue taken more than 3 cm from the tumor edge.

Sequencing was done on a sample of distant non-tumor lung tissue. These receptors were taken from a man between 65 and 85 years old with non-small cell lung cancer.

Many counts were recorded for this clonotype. The CDR3 DNA is TGTGCCAGCAGTTTGGTCGGACTGCCCGGTAGTGGCTACACCTTC. Translated, it gives CASSLVGLPGSGYTF. The V gene is TRBV28, the J gene TRBJ1-2; no clear D gene. Germline lookup yields CDR1 MDHEN and CDR2 SYDVKM. This CDR3 spans 15 amino acids. V lost 3 bases, J lost 7 bases, and 18 bases lay in between.

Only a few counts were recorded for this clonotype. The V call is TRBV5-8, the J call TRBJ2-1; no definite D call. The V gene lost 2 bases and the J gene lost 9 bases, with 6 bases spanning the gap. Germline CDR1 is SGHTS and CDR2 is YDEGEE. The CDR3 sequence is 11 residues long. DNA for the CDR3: TGTGCCAGCAGCTTTAGTGTTGAGCAGTTCTTC. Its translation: CASSFSVEQFF. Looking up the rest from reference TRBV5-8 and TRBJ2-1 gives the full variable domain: EAGVTQSPTHLIKTRGQQATLRCSPISGHTSVYWYQQALGLGLQFLLWYDEGEERNRGNFPPRFSGRQFPNYSSELNVNALELEDSALYLCASSFSVEQFFGPGTRLTVL.

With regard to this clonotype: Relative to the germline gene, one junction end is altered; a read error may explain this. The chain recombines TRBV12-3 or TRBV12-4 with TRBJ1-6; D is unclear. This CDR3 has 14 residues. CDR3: CASSLRPDNSLLHF. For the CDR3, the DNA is TGTGCTAGCAGTTTAAGGCCGGATAATTCACTCCTCCACTTT.

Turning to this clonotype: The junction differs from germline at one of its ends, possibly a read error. The DNA for the CDR3 is TGTCCCAGCAGTTTATTAGCGGGGGGCACCGAGCTGTACTTC. This translates into CPSSLLAGGTELYF. The rearrangement joins TRBV12-3 or TRBV12-4 to TRBJ2-7; 10 nucleotides match TRBD2. The CDR3 covers 14 residues.

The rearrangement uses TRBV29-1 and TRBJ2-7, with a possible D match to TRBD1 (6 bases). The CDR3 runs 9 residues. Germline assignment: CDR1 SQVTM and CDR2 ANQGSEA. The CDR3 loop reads CSPGTWQYF. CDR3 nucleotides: TGCAGTCCCGGGACATGGCAGTACTTC.

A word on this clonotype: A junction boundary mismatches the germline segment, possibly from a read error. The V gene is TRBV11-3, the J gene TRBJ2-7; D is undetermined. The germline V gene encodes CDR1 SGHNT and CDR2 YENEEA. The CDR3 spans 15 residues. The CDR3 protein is CGSNLEGGTSYEQYF. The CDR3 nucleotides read TGTGGCAGCAACTTAGAAGGCGGTACAAGCTACGAGCAGTACTTC.

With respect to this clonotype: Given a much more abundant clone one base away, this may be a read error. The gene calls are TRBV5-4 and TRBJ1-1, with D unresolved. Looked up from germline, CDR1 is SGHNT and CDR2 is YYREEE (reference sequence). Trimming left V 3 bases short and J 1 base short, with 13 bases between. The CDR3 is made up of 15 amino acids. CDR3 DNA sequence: TGTGCCAGCAGCTCATCCAAGGGAGAGAACACTGAAGCTTTCTTT. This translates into CASSSSKGENTEAFF.

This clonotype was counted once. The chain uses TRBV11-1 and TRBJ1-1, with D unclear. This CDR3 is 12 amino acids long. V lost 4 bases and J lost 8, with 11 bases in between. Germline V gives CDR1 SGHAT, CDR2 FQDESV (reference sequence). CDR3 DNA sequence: TGTGCCAGCAGCTCGATCGGCCTGGAAGCTTTCTTT. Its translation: CASSSIGLEAFF.

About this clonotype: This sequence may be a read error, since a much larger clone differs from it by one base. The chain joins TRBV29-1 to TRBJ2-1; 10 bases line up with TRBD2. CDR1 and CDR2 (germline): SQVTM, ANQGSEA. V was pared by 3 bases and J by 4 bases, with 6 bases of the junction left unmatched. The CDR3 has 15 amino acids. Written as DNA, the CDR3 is TGCAGCGTTGACCACACTAGCGGGAATTACAATGAGCAGTTCTTC. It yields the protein CSVDHTSGNYNEQFF.

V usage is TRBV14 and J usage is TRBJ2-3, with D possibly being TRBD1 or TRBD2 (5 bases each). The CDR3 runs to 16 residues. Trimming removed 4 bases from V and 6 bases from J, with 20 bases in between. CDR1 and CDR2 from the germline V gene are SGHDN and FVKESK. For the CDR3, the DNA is TGTGCCAGCAGCCCGACAGCAGGACTTTTCCCTGATACGCAGTATTTT. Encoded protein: CASSPTAGLFPDTQYF.

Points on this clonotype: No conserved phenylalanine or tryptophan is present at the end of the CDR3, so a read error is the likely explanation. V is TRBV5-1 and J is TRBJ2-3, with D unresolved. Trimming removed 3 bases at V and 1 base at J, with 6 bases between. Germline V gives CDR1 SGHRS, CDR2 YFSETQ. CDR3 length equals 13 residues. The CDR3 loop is CASSSWGTDTQYS. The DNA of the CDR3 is TGCGCCAGCAGCTCATGGGGCACAGATACGCAGTATTCT.

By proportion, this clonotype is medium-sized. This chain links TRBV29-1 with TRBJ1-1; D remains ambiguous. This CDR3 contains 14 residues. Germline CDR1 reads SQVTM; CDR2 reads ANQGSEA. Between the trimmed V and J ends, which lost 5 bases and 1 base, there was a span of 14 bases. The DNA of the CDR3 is TGCAGCGTTCTGTCCTCGAGGCCGAACACTGAAGCTTTCTTT. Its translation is CSVLSSRPNTEAFF.

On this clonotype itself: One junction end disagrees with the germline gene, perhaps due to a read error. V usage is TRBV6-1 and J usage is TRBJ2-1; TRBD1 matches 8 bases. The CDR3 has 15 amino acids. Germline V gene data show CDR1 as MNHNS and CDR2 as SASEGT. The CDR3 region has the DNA TGTGCGAGCACACAGGGGGTGTCAATGCACAATGAGCAGTTCTTC. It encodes CASTQGVSMHNEQFF.

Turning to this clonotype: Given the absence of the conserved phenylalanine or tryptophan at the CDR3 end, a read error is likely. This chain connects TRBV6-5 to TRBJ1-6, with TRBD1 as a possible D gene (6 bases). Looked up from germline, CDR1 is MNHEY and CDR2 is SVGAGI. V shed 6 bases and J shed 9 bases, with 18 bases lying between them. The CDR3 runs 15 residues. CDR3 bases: TGTGCCAGCAGAACCCACCGGGACAAAAGTTCACCCCTCCACATT. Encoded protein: CASRTHRDKSSPLHI.

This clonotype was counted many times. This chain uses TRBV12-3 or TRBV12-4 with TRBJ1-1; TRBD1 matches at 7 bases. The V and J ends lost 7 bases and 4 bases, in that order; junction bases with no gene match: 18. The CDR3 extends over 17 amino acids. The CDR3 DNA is TGTGCCAGCAATCGACAGGGAAGTTGGTCCAGGCGCACTGAAGCTTTCTTT. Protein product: CASNRQGSWSRRTEAFF.

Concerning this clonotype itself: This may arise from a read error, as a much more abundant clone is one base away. The CDR3 bases are TGTGCCAAATCGACAGCCATGAACACTGAAGCTTTCTTT. Translation: CAKSTAMNTEAFF. The gene calls are TRBV10-3 and TRBJ1-1, with a weak D call TRBD1 (5 bases). Between the trimmed V and J ends, which lost 10 bases and 0 bases, there was a span of 12 bases. CDR1 ENHRY and CDR2 SYGVKD come from the germline V gene. This CDR3 comprises 13 residues.

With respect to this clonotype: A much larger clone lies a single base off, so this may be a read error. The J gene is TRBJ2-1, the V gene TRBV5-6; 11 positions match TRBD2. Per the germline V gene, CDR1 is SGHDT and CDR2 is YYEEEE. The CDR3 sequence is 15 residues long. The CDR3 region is CTSSPPSGRYNEQFF. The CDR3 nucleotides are TGTACCAGCAGCCCCCCTAGCGGGAGGTACAATGAGCAGTTCTTC.

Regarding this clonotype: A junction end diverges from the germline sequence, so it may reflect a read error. The CDR3 is CTVADRFQEAHYF. The DNA of the CDR3 is TGCACCGTGGCTGACAGGTTCCAAGAGGCCCATTACTTC. The genes are TRBV29-1 and TRBJ2-5, with D possibly TRBD1 on 6 matching bases. The germline V gene has CDR1 SQVTM and CDR2 ANQGSEA. The CDR3 has 13 amino acids.

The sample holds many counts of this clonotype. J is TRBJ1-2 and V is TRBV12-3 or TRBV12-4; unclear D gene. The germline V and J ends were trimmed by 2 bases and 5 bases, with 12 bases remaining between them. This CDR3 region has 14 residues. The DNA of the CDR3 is TGTGCCAGCAGTTTACTTCCAGACCCTTATGGCTACACCTTC. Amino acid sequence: CASSLLPDPYGYTF.

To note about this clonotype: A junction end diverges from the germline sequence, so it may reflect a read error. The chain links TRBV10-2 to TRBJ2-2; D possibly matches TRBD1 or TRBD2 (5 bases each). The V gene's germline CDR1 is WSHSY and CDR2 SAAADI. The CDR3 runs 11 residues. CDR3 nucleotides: TGCGCCAGCAGGGACACCGGGGAGCTGTTATTT. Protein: CASRDTGELLF.

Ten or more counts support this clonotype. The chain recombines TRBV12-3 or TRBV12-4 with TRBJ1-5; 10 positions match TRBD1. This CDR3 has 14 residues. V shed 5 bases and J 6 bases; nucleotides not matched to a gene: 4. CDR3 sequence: CASSPTGGSQPQHF. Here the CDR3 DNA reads TGTGCCAGCAGTCCGACAGGGGGCAGTCAGCCCCAGCATTTT.